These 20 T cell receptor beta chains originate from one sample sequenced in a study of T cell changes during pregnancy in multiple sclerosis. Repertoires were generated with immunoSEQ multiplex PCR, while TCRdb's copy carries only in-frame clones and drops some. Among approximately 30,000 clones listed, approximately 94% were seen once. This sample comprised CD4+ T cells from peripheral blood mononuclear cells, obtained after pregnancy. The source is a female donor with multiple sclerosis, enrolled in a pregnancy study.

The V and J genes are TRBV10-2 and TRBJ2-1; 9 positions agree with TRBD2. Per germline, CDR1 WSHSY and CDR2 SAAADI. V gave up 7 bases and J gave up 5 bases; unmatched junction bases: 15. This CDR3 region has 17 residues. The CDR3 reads CASIQLSGRSNDNEQFF. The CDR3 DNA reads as TGCGCCAGCATTCAATTGAGCGGGAGGAGTAACGACAATGAGCAGTTCTTC.

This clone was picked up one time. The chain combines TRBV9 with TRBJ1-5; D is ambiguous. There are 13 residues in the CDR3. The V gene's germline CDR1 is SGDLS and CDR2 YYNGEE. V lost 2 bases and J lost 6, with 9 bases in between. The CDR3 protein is CASSVESGQPQHF. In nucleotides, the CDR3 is TGTGCCAGCAGCGTGGAGAGTGGTCAGCCCCAGCATTTT.

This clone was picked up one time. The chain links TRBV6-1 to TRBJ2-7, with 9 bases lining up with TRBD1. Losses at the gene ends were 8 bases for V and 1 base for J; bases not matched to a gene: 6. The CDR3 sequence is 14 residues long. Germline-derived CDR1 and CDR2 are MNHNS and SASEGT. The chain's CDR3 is CASSQGAASYEQYF. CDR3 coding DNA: TGTGCCAGCTCACAGGGGGCAGCATCCTACGAGCAGTACTTC.

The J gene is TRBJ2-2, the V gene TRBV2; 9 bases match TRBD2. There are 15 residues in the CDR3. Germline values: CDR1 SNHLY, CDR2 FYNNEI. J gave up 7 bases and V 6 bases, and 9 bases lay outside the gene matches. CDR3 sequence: CASSVGLARGGELFF. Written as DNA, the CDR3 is TGTGCCAGCAGCGTGGGACTAGCCAGGGGCGGGGAGCTGTTTTTT.

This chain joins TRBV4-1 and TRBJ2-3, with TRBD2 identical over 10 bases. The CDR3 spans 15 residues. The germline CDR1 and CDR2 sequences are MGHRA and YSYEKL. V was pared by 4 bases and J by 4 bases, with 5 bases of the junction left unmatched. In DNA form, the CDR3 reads TGCGCCAGCAGCCTGGGACTAGCGTATGCAGATACGCAGTATTTT. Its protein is CASSLGLAYADTQYF.

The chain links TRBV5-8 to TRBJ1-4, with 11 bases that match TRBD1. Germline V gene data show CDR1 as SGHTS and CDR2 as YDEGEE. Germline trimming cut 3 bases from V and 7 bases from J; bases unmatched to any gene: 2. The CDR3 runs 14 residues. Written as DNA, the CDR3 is TGTGCCAGCAGCTCGGGACAGGGGGGTGAAAAACTGTTTTTT. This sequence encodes CASSSGQGGEKLFF.

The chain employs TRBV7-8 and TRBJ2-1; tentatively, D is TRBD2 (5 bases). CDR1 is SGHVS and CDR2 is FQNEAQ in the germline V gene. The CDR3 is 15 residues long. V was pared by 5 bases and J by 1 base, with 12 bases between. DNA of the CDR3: TGTGCCAGCAGCCGTAGCGATGGGTCCTACAATGAGCAGTTCTTC. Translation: CASSRSDGSYNEQFF.

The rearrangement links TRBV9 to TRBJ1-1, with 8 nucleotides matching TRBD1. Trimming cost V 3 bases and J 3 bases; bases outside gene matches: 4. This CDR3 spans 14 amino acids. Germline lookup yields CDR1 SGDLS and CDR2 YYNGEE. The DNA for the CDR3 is TGTGCCAGCAGCGCATACAGGGGGGACACTGAAGCTTTCTTT. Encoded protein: CASSAYRGDTEAFF. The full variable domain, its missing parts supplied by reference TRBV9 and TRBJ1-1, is DSGVTQTPKHLITATGQRVTLRCSPRSGDLSVYWYQQSLDQGLQFLIQYYNGEERAKGNILERFSAQQFPDLHSELNLSSLELGDSALYFCASSAYRGDTEAFFGQGTRLTVV.

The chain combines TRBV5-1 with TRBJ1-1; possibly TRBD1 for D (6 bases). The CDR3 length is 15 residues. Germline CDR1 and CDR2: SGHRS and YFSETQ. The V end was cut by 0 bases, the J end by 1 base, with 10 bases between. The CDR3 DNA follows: TGCGCCAGCAGCTTGGGGACAGACCCGAACACTGAAGCTTTCTTT. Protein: CASSLGTDPNTEAFF.

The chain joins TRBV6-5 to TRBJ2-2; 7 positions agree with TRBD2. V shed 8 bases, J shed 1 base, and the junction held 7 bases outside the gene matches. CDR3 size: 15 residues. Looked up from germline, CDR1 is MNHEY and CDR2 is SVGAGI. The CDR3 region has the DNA TGTGCCAGCGTGCCTAGCGGAGGGAACACCGGGGAGCTGTTTTTT. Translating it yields CASVPSGGNTGELFF.

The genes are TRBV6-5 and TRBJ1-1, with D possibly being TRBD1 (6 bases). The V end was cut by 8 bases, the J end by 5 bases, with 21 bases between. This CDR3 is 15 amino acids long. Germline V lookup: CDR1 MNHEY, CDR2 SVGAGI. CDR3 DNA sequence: TGTGCCAGCGGGCCTACGGGAAAGGGGGAAACTGAAGCTTTCTTT. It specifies CASGPTGKGETEAFF.

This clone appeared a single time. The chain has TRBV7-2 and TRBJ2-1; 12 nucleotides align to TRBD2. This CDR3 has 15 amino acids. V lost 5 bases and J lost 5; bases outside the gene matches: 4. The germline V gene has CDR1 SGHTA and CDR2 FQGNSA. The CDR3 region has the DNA TGTGCCAGCAGCCTACGGACTAGCGGGGACAATGAGCAGTTCTTC. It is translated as CASSLRTSGDNEQFF.

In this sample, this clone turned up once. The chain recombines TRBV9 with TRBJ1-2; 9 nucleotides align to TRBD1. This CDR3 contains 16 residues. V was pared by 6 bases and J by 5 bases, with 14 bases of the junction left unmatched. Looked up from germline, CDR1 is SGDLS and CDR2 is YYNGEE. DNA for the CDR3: TGTGCCAGCATTCAAGGTAAAGACAGGGGGGCTTATGGCTACACCTTC. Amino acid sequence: CASIQGKDRGAYGYTF. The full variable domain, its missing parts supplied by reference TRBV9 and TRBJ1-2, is DSGVTQTPKHLITATGQRVTLRCSPRSGDLSVYWYQQSLDQGLQFLIQYYNGEERAKGNILERFSAQQFPDLHSELNLSSLELGDSALYFCASIQGKDRGAYGYTFGSGTRLTVV.

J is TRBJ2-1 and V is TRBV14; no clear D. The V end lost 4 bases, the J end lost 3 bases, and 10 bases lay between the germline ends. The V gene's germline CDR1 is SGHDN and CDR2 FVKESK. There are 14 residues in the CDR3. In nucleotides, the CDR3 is TGTGCCAGCAGCCTCCTGGGCATCTACAATGAGCAGTTCTTC. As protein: CASSLLGIYNEQFF.

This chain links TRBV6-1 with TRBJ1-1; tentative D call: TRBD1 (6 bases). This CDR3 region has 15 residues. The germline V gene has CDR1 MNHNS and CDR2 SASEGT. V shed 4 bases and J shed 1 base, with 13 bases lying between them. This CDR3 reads CASSVWTAPNTEAFF. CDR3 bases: TGTGCCAGCAGTGTATGGACAGCCCCGAACACTGAAGCTTTCTTT.

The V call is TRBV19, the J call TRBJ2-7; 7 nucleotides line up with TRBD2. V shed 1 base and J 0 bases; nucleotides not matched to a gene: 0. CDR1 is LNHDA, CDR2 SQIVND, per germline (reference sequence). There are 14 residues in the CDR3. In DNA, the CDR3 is TGTGCCAGTAGTATAGCGGGGGGCTCCTACGAGCAGTACTTC. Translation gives CASSIAGGSYEQYF.

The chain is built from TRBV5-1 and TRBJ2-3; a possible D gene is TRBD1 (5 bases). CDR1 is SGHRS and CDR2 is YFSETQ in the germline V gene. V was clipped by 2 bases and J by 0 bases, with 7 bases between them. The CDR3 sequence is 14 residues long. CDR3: CASSLRGSTDTQYF. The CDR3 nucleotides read TGCGCCAGCAGCTTAAGGGGAAGCACAGATACGCAGTATTTT.

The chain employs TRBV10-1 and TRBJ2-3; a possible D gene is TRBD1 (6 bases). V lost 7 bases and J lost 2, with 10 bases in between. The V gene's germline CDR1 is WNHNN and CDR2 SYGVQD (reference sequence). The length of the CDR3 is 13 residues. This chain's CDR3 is CASNWTVTDTQYF. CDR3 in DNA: TGCGCCAGCAACTGGACAGTCACAGATACGCAGTATTTT.

The CDR3 sequence is CASSPSGLGYNEQFF. The DNA of the CDR3 is TGTGCCAGCAGCCCTAGCGGGTTGGGGTACAATGAGCAGTTCTTC. The chain carries TRBV7-8 and TRBJ2-1; TRBD2 matches at 8 bases. J lost 4 bases, V lost 5 bases, and 7 bases had no gene match. Germline CDR1 reads SGHVS; CDR2 reads FQNEAQ. This CDR3 has 15 residues.

Written as DNA, the CDR3 is TGTGCCTGGAGTGCATATAGCGGGGGGGTCACAGATACGCAGTATTTT. Translating gives CAWSAYSGGVTDTQYF. V usage is TRBV30 and J usage is TRBJ2-3; 11 nucleotides line up with TRBD2. CDR3 length equals 16 residues. V was clipped by 1 base and J by 2 bases; unmatched bases: 5. Germline assignment: CDR1 GTSNPN and CDR2 SVGIG (reference sequence). The entire variable domain, with the rest obtained from reference TRBV30 and TRBJ2-3, is as follows: SQTIHQWPATLVQPVGSPLSLECTVEGTSNPNLYWYRQAAGRGLQLLFYSVGIGQISSEVPQNLSASRPQDRQFILSSKKLLLSDSGFYLCAWSAYSGGVTDTQYFGPGTRLTVL.